The entry below describes one T cell receptor (beta chain). This specimen belongs to a study of cytomegalovirus exposure and HLA in healthy donors. The PCR was carried out with 60 Vbeta primers and 13 Jbeta primers. Generated by immunoSEQ multiplex PCR, the TCRdb table keeps only in-frame clones and is missing some. The sample records roughly 99,000 clones, roughly 82% being singletons. CDR1 MNHEY and CDR2 SVGAGI come from the germline V gene. There are 13 residues in the CDR3. V lost 7 bases and J lost 4, with 13 bases in between. The sequence derives from a man aged 25-45 years in good health and CMV-seropositive. V and J are TRBV6-5 and TRBJ1-1; a weak D match, TRBD1 (6 bases). The specimen sequenced was PBMCs. The CDR3 sequence is CASIPAQGTEAFF. CDR3 DNA sequence: TGTGCCAGCATCCCTGCACAGGGCACTGAAGCTTTCTTT.